The 27 T cell receptor beta chains listed next were all sequenced from one sample in a study of cytomegalovirus exposure and HLA in healthy donors. Both 60 Vbeta primers and 13 Jbeta primers went into the PCR. Measured with immunoSEQ multiplex PCR; TCRdb has only the in-frame clones, and not every one. The sample includes approximately 84,000 clones, about 68% of them seen just once. The sequencing sample was made of PBMCs. The receptors here all came from a man in his forties in good health and CMV-seropositive.

The chain carries TRBV28 and TRBJ2-1; maybe TRBD1 (5 bases). Trimming pared 3 bases from V and 7 bases from J, leaving 16 bases between. The germline V gene has CDR1 MDHEN and CDR2 SYDVKM. The CDR3 contains 15 residues. The chain's CDR3 is CASSFQGHQANEQFF. The CDR3 bases are TGTGCCAGCAGTTTCCAAGGACACCAGGCAAATGAGCAGTTCTTC. The full variable domain, rest sourced from reference TRBV28 and TRBJ2-1, is DVKVTQSSRYLVKRTGEKVFLECVQDMDHENMFWYRQDPGLGLRLIYFSYDVKMKEKGDIPEGYSVSREKKERFSLILESASTNQTSMYLCASSFQGHQANEQFFGPGTRLTVL.

The gene calls are TRBV30 and TRBJ1-1; 10 nucleotides match TRBD1. The CDR3 is 15 residues long. Germline V gene sequence: CDR1 GTSNPN, CDR2 SVGIG (reference sequence). V lost 4 bases to trimming and J lost 5 bases; unmatched junction nucleotides: 10. For the CDR3, the DNA is TGTGCCTGGATCCTAAGGGACAGGGGAGGGACTGAAGCTTTCTTT. Residues: CAWILRDRGGTEAFF.

In its sample, this clone was seen once. This chain joins TRBV9 and TRBJ1-2; D might be TRBD1 (6 bases). CDR1 and CDR2 (germline): SGDLS, YYNGEE. V shed 4 bases and J shed 4 bases, with 20 bases lying between them. The CDR3 is 16 amino acids. Here the CDR3 DNA reads TGTGCCAGCAGCCCAGGGGCGGGGGTTCATACCTATGGCTACACCTTC. Translation: CASSPGAGVHTYGYTF.

This clone was seen a few times. The chain combines TRBV4-3 with TRBJ2-1; TRBD2 agrees at 9 bases. Germline trimming cut 3 bases from V and 7 bases from J; bases unmatched to any gene: 16. CDR1 is LGHNA, CDR2 YSLEER, per germline. The CDR3 sequence is 18 residues long. DNA for the CDR3: TGCGCCAGCAGCCAGAGTTCCGTGAGGCGGGCGGGGGGGAATGAGCAGTTCTTC. As protein: CASSQSSVRRAGGNEQFF.

This clone was observed once. V gene TRBV6-1 combines with J gene TRBJ2-3, with D unclear. Germline V gene data show CDR1 as MNHNS and CDR2 as SASEGT. Trimming removed 5 bases from V and 6 bases from J, with 9 bases in between. This CDR3 region has 12 residues. Here the CDR3 DNA reads TGTGCCAGCAGTTTGAACTTCGATACGCAGTATTTT. This translates into CASSLNFDTQYF.

To note about this clone: Compared with germline, one end of the junction differs, possibly owing to a read error. The genes are TRBV4-1 and TRBJ1-2; TRBD1 is a possible D gene (5 bases). The germline V gene has CDR1 MGHRA and CDR2 YSYEKL. This CDR3 spans 14 amino acids. The CDR3 is CASSQDRVSSGYPF. CDR3 DNA sequence: TGCGCCAGCAGCCAAGACAGGGTTAGTAGCGGCTACCCCTTC.

The chain joins TRBV27 to TRBJ2-7; D is ambiguous. Deletions cut 6 bases from V and 2 bases from J, with 14 bases between. In germline, CDR1 is MNHEY, CDR2 SMNVEV (reference sequence). This CDR3 has 14 residues. The CDR3, as DNA: TGTGCCAGCAGCCAAGGCGGTTTTACCTACGAGCAGTACTTC. Its translation is CASSQGGFTYEQYF.

The chain carries TRBV27 and TRBJ2-7; D is perhaps TRBD2 (7 bases). CDR3 length: 14 residues. Germline CDR1 is MNHEY and CDR2 is SMNVEV (reference sequence). V lost 3 bases to trimming and J lost 4 bases, with 13 bases between them. CDR3: CASSFNRGAYEQYF. For the CDR3, the DNA is TGTGCCAGCAGTTTTAATCGGGGGGCGTACGAGCAGTACTTC.

The rearrangement links TRBV28 to TRBJ2-7; 8 bases match TRBD1. The CDR3 runs to 15 residues. Germline CDR1 reads MDHEN; CDR2 reads SYDVKM. Unmatched junction bases numbered 9, after V lost 3 bases and J lost 5 bases. CDR3 region: CASSLGSGGFHEQYF. The CDR3 region has the DNA TGTGCCAGCAGTTTGGGGTCAGGGGGCTTCCACGAGCAGTACTTC. Supplemented by reference TRBV28 and TRBJ2-7, the full variable domain reads DVKVTQSSRYLVKRTGEKVFLECVQDMDHENMFWYRQDPGLGLRLIYFSYDVKMKEKGDIPEGYSVSREKKERFSLILESASTNQTSMYLCASSLGSGGFHEQYFGPGTRLTVT.

The chain couples TRBV9 to TRBJ2-3; 7 bases match TRBD2. CDR1 SGDLS and CDR2 YYNGEE come from the germline V gene. There are 15 residues in the CDR3. The V and J ends lost 4 bases and 4 bases, in that order; junction bases with no gene match: 9. CDR3 DNA: TGTGCCAGCAGCCCCCCCGGTGGGGGGGCAGATACGCAGTATTTT. It yields the protein CASSPPGGGADTQYF.

The V and J genes are TRBV5-1 and TRBJ2-1; 12 nucleotides agree with TRBD1. The CDR3 has 15 amino acids. V gave up 4 bases and J gave up 7 bases; unmatched junction bases: 6. Germline V lookup: CDR1 SGHRS, CDR2 YFSETQ. CDR3 sequence: CASSGGQGAGNEQFF. The CDR3 nucleotides are TGCGCCAGCAGCGGGGGACAGGGGGCTGGAAATGAGCAGTTCTTC. The whole variable domain, remainder taken from reference TRBV5-1 and TRBJ2-1, is KAGVTQTPRYLIKTRGQQVTLSCSPISGHRSVSWYQQTPGQGLQFLFEYFSETQRNKGNFPGRFSGRQFSNSRSEMNVSTLELGDSALYLCASSGGQGAGNEQFFGPGTRLTVL.

The J gene is TRBJ2-5, the V gene TRBV4-1; TRBD1 might be the D (7 bases). The CDR3 consists of 16 residues. V was shortened by 6 bases and J by 2 bases, with 19 bases between the two germline ends. Germline V gives CDR1 MGHRA, CDR2 YSYEKL. The CDR3 region is CASRPGGSGEQETQYF. Here the CDR3 DNA reads TGCGCCAGCAGACCAGGGGGGTCGGGTGAACAAGAGACCCAGTACTTC.

This sequence joins TRBV5-5 and TRBJ1-5; D unresolved. V was cut by 0 bases and J by 0 bases, with 10 bases left in between. Per the germline V gene, CDR1 is SGHKS and CDR2 is YYEKEE (reference sequence). The CDR3 contains 16 residues. CDR3 residues: CASSLGRALSNQPQHF. CDR3 coding DNA: TGTGCCAGCAGCTTGGGGAGGGCGCTTAGCAATCAGCCCCAGCATTTT. The variable domain in full, with the rest retrieved from reference TRBV5-5 and TRBJ1-5, is DAGVTQSPTHLIKTRGQQVTLRCSPISGHKSVSWYQQVLGQGPQFIFQYYEKEERGRGNFPDRFSARQFPNYSSELNVNALLLGDSALYLCASSLGRALSNQPQHFGDGTRLSIL.

This clone showed up just once. V is TRBV2 and J is TRBJ1-3, with D perhaps matching TRBD1 (6 bases). This CDR3 spans 11 amino acids. The germline CDR1 and CDR2 sequences are SNHLY and FYNNEI. Trimming left V 1 base short and J 11 bases short, with 6 bases between. The chain's CDR3 is CASSEEGAIYF. DNA for the CDR3: TGTGCCAGCAGTGAAGAGGGGGCCATATATTTT.

The chain carries TRBV10-3 and TRBJ2-3, with 9 nucleotides matching TRBD2. This CDR3 has 15 residues. Unmatched junction bases numbered 7, after V lost 4 bases and J lost 5 bases. CDR1 is ENHRY, CDR2 SYGVKD, per germline. The CDR3 spells CAISGGGGAGDTQYF. In DNA, the CDR3 is TGTGCCATCAGTGGGGGCGGGGGGGCCGGAGATACGCAGTATTTT.

This rearrangement joins TRBV4-2 to TRBJ1-1; a possible D gene is TRBD1 (5 bases). Germline CDR1 LGHNA, CDR2 YNFKEQ. The CDR3 loop spans 16 amino acids. V gave up 0 bases and J gave up 0 bases, with 11 bases separating them. CDR3 sequence reads: CASSQDQTRVNTEAFF. The DNA of the CDR3 is TGTGCCAGCAGCCAAGATCAGACCAGGGTGAACACTGAAGCTTTCTTT.

The rearrangement links TRBV20-1 to TRBJ1-2; 7 bases line up with TRBD1. J was trimmed by 10 bases and V by 3 bases; bases with no gene match: 5. CDR3 length equals 11 residues. Germline-derived CDR1 and CDR2 are DFQATT and SNEGSKA (reference sequence). CDR3 nucleotides: TGCAGTGCTAGGGACAGGTTACCCTACACCTTC. Its protein product is CSARDRLPYTF.

The chain carries TRBV19 and TRBJ2-7; TRBD1 matches at 7 bases. This CDR3 contains 13 residues. V lost 4 bases to trimming and J lost 4 bases; unmatched junction nucleotides: 4. Germline V gene sequence: CDR1 LNHDA, CDR2 SQIVND (reference sequence). CDR3 amino acids: CASSTGQLYEQYF. The CDR3 coding sequence is TGTGCCAGTAGTACGGGACAGCTATACGAGCAGTACTTC.

The gene calls are TRBV10-1 and TRBJ2-5, with 8 bases aligning to TRBD2. CDR1 WNHNN and CDR2 SYGVQD come from the germline V gene (reference sequence). The CDR3 sequence is 15 residues long. V shed 2 bases and J 5 bases; nucleotides not matched to a gene: 7. CDR3 DNA sequence: TGCGCCAGCAGTGAGGAGCGGGGGCCGGGTGAGACCCAGTACTTC. It encodes CASSEERGPGETQYF.

The chain is built from TRBV7-2 and TRBJ1-6; TRBD1 aligns across 7 bases. V was clipped by 5 bases and J by 5 bases; unmatched bases: 9. Germline CDR1 and CDR2: SGHTA and FQGNSA. The CDR3 is 16 amino acids. The CDR3, as DNA: TGTGCCAGCAGCCTCGATTCCGGGACAGATAATTCACCCCTCCACTTT. It encodes CASSLDSGTDNSPLHF.

This sequence joins TRBV19 and TRBJ1-5; D remains ambiguous. With 5 bases removed from V and 7 bases from J, the gap between germline ends came to 9 bases. The CDR3 covers 12 residues. Germline V gene lookup returns CDR1 LNHDA and CDR2 SQIVND (reference sequence). The CDR3 DNA is TGTGCCAGTAGTGTGTCCAGGCAGCCCCAGCATTTT. It encodes CASSVSRQPQHF.

The chain carries TRBV9 and TRBJ2-3, with 7 bases identical to TRBD2. Germline assignment: CDR1 SGDLS and CDR2 YYNGEE. Trimming cost V 2 bases and J 6 bases; bases outside gene matches: 12. The CDR3 is made up of 16 amino acids. The CDR3 nucleotides read TGTGCCAGCAGCGTCGGGGCCCTATGGGGAGGGGATACGCAGTATTTT. It codes for CASSVGALWGGDTQYF.

Only one count was recorded for this clone. V usage is TRBV7-6 and J usage is TRBJ2-5; 8 bases are a match to TRBD2. The CDR3 totals 17 residues. V shed 5 bases and J 2 bases; nucleotides not matched to a gene: 13. CDR1 and CDR2 (germline): SGHVS, FNYEAQ. The CDR3 loop reads CASSPSTTSALQETQYF. CDR3 bases: TGTGCCAGCAGCCCCTCCACGACTAGCGCCCTTCAAGAGACCCAGTACTTC.

The chain recombines TRBV7-2 with TRBJ1-1, with a possible D match to TRBD1 (5 bases). The V gene's germline CDR1 is SGHTA and CDR2 FQGNSA. The V and J ends lost 6 bases and 7 bases respectively, with 21 bases between them. This CDR3 is built from 15 residues. CDR3 protein: CASRGGGGARSEAFF. Written as DNA, the CDR3 is TGTGCCAGCAGGGGCGGGGGAGGGGCTCGTAGTGAAGCTTTCTTT.

The chain couples TRBV28 to TRBJ2-3, with a possible D match to TRBD2 (5 bases). Deletions cut 8 bases from V and 2 bases from J, with 11 bases between. The CDR3 covers 13 residues. CDR1 is MDHEN, CDR2 SYDVKM, per germline. The CDR3: CASWERTTDTQYF. The CDR3 nucleotides read TGTGCCAGCTGGGAGCGGACCACAGATACGCAGTATTTT.

V is TRBV2 and J is TRBJ2-4; 9 nucleotides line up with TRBD1. The V gene's germline CDR1 is SNHLY and CDR2 FYNNEI. CDR3 length: 17 residues. J lost 3 bases, V lost 2 bases, and 8 bases had no gene match. CDR3 region: CASSETGGLLIKNIQYF. The CDR3 coding sequence is TGTGCCAGCAGTGAAACAGGGGGCTTGCTCATCAAAAACATTCAGTACTTC.

The chain has TRBV28 and TRBJ2-7, with no clear D. CDR3 size: 17 residues. Germline CDR1 and CDR2: MDHEN and SYDVKM. Trimming removed 3 bases from V and 0 bases from J, with 18 bases in between. In DNA, the CDR3 is TGTGCCAGCAGTTTCTTCAGCCAAACTATGAGCTCCTACGAGCAGTACTTC. Its protein is CASSFFSQTMSSYEQYF.